This TCR beta chain stems from a study of blood T cell repertoires in COVID-19. The wider study: COVID-19 samples, acute and convalescent, were from the United States, Italy and Spain. Nucleic acid was either cDNA or gDNA, and it came from T cells, B-cell-depleted T cells, or PBMCs.

In the authors' methods: Reference gene primer amplification gave nucleated cell count estimates. Clones were read by immunoSEQ multiplex PCR, and TCRdb kept only the in-frame ones, dropping some. D and trimming were read from the DNA, whereas the V and J calls and clone size are those reported in that table. Altogether about 240,000 clones are present, about 85% being singletons, with the ten largest covering roughly 2%. Per the germline V gene, CDR1 is SGHTA and CDR2 is FQGNSA. CDR3 length equals 13 residues. V trimming: 5 bases; J trimming: 2 bases; junction bases outside the gene matches: 3. The receptor was isolated from a young man who had recovered from COVID-19. The sequenced sample consisted of peripheral blood. The chain employs TRBV7-2 and TRBJ2-7; TRBD2 matches 7 bases. CDR3 region: CASSLGTTYEQYV. Written as DNA, the CDR3 is TGTGCCAGCAGCCTTGGGACTACCTACGAGCAGTACGTC.